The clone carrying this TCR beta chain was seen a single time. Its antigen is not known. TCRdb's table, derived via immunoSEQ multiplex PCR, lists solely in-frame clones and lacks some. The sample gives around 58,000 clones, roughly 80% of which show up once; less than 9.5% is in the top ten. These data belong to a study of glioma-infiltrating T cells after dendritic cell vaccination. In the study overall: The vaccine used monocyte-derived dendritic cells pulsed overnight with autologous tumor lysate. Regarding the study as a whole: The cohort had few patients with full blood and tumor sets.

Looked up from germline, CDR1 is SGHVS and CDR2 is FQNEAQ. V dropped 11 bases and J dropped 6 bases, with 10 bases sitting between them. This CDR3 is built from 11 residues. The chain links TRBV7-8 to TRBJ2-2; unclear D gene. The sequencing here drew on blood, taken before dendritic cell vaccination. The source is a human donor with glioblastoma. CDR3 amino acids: CAGHYSGELFF. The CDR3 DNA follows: TGTGCCGGCCACTATTCCGGGGAGCTGTTTTTT. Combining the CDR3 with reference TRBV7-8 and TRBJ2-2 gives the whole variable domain GAGVSQSPRYKVAKRGQDVALRCDPISGHVSLFWYQQALGQGPEFLTYFQNEAQLDKSGLPSDRFFAERPEGSVSTLKIQRTQQEDSAVYLCAGHYSGELFFGEGSRLTVL.